These T cell receptor beta chains were read from a single sample in a study of vaccination effects on CD4 cells after COVID-19. These TCRs are of unknown antigen specificity. TCRdb keeps only in-frame clones here, not all; method: immunoSEQ multiplex PCR. The sample yields roughly 70,000 clones, 76% seen once. The input for sequencing was CD4+ T cells from PBMCs cultured with HCoV-OC43 spike peptides, taken after COVID-19 vaccination. All receptors derive from a human donor who received a COVID-19 vaccine. Both conserved end residues are part of each CDR3. D genes are given only for firm matches. Not all rows give a size; the values are once, few, many and, for expanded clones, a class.

abundance	d_gene	v_gene	j_gene	CDR3nt	CDR3aa
NA	NA	TRBV5-5	TRBJ2-5	TGTGCCAGCAGCTTGATCCCGACACCCGGGGGAGAGACCCAGTACTTC	CASSLIPTPGGETQYF
once	NA	TRBV7-8	TRBJ2-3	TGTGCCAGCAGCTTAGCTGGAGACACAGATACGCAGTATTTT	CASSLAGDTDTQYF
NA	NA	TRBV2	TRBJ1-1	TGTGCCTGTACCCGGGCCCGGATGAGTTACACTGAAGCTTTCTTT	CACTRARMSYTEAFF
NA	NA	TRBV10-3	TRBJ1-5	TGTGCCATCAACCTTGGGGATCCTAGCAATCAGCCCCAGCATTTT	CAINLGDPSNQPQHF
few	NA	TRBV6-5	TRBJ1-1	TGTGCCAGCAGTTACGGGGGGATTAACACTGAAGCTTTCTTT	CASSYGGINTEAFF
NA	TRBD1	TRBV9	TRBJ1-2	TGTGCCAGCAGCGCTCGGGACAGGGCTCCCTATGGCTACACCTTC	CASSARDRAPYGYTF
NA	NA	TRBV4-3	TRBJ1-2	TGCGCCAGCAGCCGTTCCAGGGACCCGGCTAACTATGGCTACACCTTC	CASSRSRDPANYGYTF
NA	NA	TRBV19	TRBJ1-3	TGTGCCAGTAGTACCGGACGGACCTCTGGAAACACCATATATTTT	CASSTGRTSGNTIYF
NA	TRBD1	TRBV11-2	TRBJ2-3	TGTGCCAGCAGCCCTTACCGGGACAGGGACACAGATACGCAGTATTTT	CASSPYRDRDTDTQYF
NA	NA	TRBV6-6	TRBJ2-2	TGTGCCAGCAGTTACCCGACAAAGAACACCGGGGAGCTGTTTTTT	CASSYPTKNTGELFF
NA	NA	TRBV7-3	TRBJ2-2	TGTGCCAGCAGCTTAAGGACTCCTATCACCGGGGAGCTGTTTTTT	CASSLRTPITGELFF
NA	NA	TRBV27	TRBJ1-1	TGTGCCAGCAGTTTATACAGCCCAGGTACTGAAGCTTTCTTT	CASSLYSPGTEAFF
few	NA	TRBV5-4	TRBJ1-2	TGTGCCAGCAGCTTGGGGACTCAGGATGGCTACACCTTC	CASSLGTQDGYTF
NA	NA	TRBV29-1	TRBJ2-5	TGCAGCATAAAAAGGGGGGAGGAGACCCAGTACTTC	CSIKRGEETQYF
NA	NA	TRBV11-2	TRBJ1-5	TGTGCCAGCCAAAAGGGCGCAGGCGATAATCAGCCCCAGCATTTT	CASQKGAGDNQPQHF
NA	NA	TRBV19	TRBJ2-5	TGTGCCAGTAGTCAGGGGGGACGAGAGACCCAGTACTTC	CASSQGGRETQYF
NA	TRBD2	TRBV5-1	TRBJ2-3	TGCGCCAGCTACCCGCGATGGACTAGCGGGACAGATACGCAGTATTTT	CASYPRWTSGTDTQYF
NA	TRBD1	TRBV19	TRBJ1-1	TGTGCCAGTGGTCGGACAGGGGGCGCGGACACTGAAGCTTTCTTT	CASGRTGGADTEAFF
NA	TRBD1	TRBV4-1	TRBJ1-5	TGCGCCAGCAGCCAAGATAAGGGGGTCGTGGACAGGGGCCTCCAGCCCCAGCATTTT	CASSQDKGVVDRGLQPQHF
NA	TRBD2	TRBV5-6	TRBJ2-1	TGTGCCAGCAGCTTGGGACTAGCGGGGGTGACCACGTACAATGAGCAGTTCTTC	CASSLGLAGVTTYNEQFF
NA	NA	TRBV27	TRBJ1-1	TGTGCCAGCGCCTCCGGGCGCCTTGGGGGTGCGTACACTGAAGCTTTCTTT	CASASGRLGGAYTEAFF
once	NA	TRBV6-4	TRBJ2-2	TGTGCCAGCAGTGAGGTCGGTAACACCGGGGAGCTGTTTTTT	CASSEVGNTGELFF
NA	NA	TRBV7-2	TRBJ2-5	TGTGCCAGCAGCTTAGGAATAGGTTCGGACTCCAAATACTTC	CASSLGIGSDSKYF
few	NA	TRBV12-3/TRBV12-4	TRBJ1-1	TGTGCCAGCAGTTTACTGCAGAACACTGAAGCTTTCTTT	CASSLLQNTEAFF
NA	NA	TRBV6-1	TRBJ1-2	TGTGCCAGCAGTGAAAGACAGTGGAACTACACCTTC	CASSERQWNYTF